The TCR beta chain under discussion was sequenced for a study of CD4 T cells in relation to SARS-CoV-2 and coronaviruses. Turning to the study itself: After nine to eleven days of antigen culture, PBMC TCR beta CDR3s were sequenced. Findings of the study overall: No donor gave both pre-pandemic and post-infection samples.

In regard to this clone: Its antigen is not known.

Trimming took off 1 base at V and 0 bases at J, with 9 bases between the two ends. CDR1 is LNHDA and CDR2 is SQIVND in the germline V gene (reference sequence). The CDR3 extends over 15 amino acids. CEF-cultured naive and memory CD4+ T cell DNA got survey-level sequencing. Sequencing was performed with immunoSEQ multiplex PCR; in TCRdb, only in-frame clones are kept and a portion is missing. The sample carries about 35,000 clones, about 80% recorded once. Material: naive CD4+ T cells from PBMCs, cultured in vitro. Subset in this sample: naive CD4+ T cells isolated by negative enrichment. The chain has TRBV19 and TRBJ1-2, with TRBD1 as a possible D gene (5 bases). The origin of this receptor is an adult with COVID-19. The CDR3 coding sequence is TGTGCCAGTAGTATAGGAGGGGCGGCTAACTATGGCTACACCTTC. Protein: CASSIGGAANYGYTF.